This TCR beta chain was obtained from a study of PD-1 blockade in classical Hodgkin lymphoma. Overall study: It was nivolumab at 3 mg/kg, given intravenously every 2 weeks, that patients received. The study's findings and limits: The baseline diversity of complete responders showed similarity to that of newly diagnosed patients. CD8+ TCR diversity did not rise significantly by C4D1, unlike CD4+.

Every patient experienced relapse after autologous stem cell transplantation, and brentuximab vedotin exposure varied. Patients' outcomes at their best amounted to complete response, partial response or progressive disease. Clones were sequenced by immunoSEQ multiplex PCR, and TCRdb holds only the in-frame ones, with some missing. This table has approximately 12,000 clones, 82% appearing once. Of note for this clone: Its antigen remains unknown.

V was trimmed by 5 bases and J by 2 bases, leaving 9 bases between them. This CDR3 has 13 residues. CDR1 and CDR2 from the germline V gene are SGHVS and FNYEAQ. The clonotype originates from a human donor with classical Hodgkin lymphoma. The gene calls are TRBV7-6 and TRBJ1-1; tentative D call: TRBD1 (6 bases). Sequencing used peripheral blood mononuclear cells (PBMCs), obtained before the second cycle of nivolumab. The CDR3 spells CASSAGGNTEAFF. In DNA form, the CDR3 reads TGTGCCAGCAGCGCCGGGGGCAACACTGAAGCTTTCTTT.